The rows below give T cell receptor beta chains drawn from one sample of a study of CD8+ T cells in alopecia areata. Using immunoSEQ multiplex PCR, the repertoire was profiled, and TCRdb retains in-frame clones only, with some absent. The sample lists 85,000 to 95,000 clones; about two thirds were seen once. The sequences come from CD8+ T cells sorted from blood, collected around week 44, from a patient treated with tofacitinib. The receptors were sampled from a human donor with alopecia areata. The CDR3 runs from the conserved cysteine through the conserved F or W.

j_gene: TRBJ1-2; v_gene: TRBV29-1; CDR3aa: CSVEIDYGYTF
j_gene: TRBJ2-3; v_gene: TRBV4-3; CDR3aa: CASSQGSRGWSTDTQYF
j_gene: TRBJ2-2; v_gene: TRBV6-5; CDR3aa: CASSYSQRTGELFF
j_gene: TRBJ2-7; v_gene: TRBV13; CDR3aa: CASSGTGDYYEQYF
j_gene: TRBJ1-2; v_gene: TRBV29-1; CDR3aa: CSVPGLRGGYTF
j_gene: TRBJ2-7; v_gene: TRBV6-1; CDR3aa: CASSDIWESDEQYF
j_gene: TRBJ2-3; v_gene: TRBV14; CDR3aa: CASSQVGGSFTDTQYF
j_gene: TRBJ2-6; v_gene: TRBV30; CDR3aa: CAWSAGSGANVLTF
j_gene: TRBJ1-1; v_gene: TRBV13; CDR3aa: CASSLGQGEAFF
j_gene: TRBJ2-7; v_gene: TRBV4-3; CDR3aa: CASSQVGGPEQYF
j_gene: TRBJ2-1; v_gene: TRBV7-9; CDR3aa: CASSLDRFEQFF
j_gene: TRBJ1-4; v_gene: TRBV6-1; CDR3aa: CASSYGEKLFF
j_gene: TRBJ2-1; v_gene: TRBV7-8; CDR3aa: CASSLATGNEQFF
j_gene: TRBJ2-1; v_gene: TRBV29-1; CDR3aa: CSVETRDRGREQFF
j_gene: TRBJ2-2; v_gene: TRBV30; CDR3aa: CAWSLSGPTTGELFF
j_gene: TRBJ1-1; v_gene: TRBV29-1; CDR3aa: CSVESQGFEAFF
j_gene: TRBJ1-5; v_gene: TRBV7-6; CDR3aa: CASSLGTGFNQPQHF